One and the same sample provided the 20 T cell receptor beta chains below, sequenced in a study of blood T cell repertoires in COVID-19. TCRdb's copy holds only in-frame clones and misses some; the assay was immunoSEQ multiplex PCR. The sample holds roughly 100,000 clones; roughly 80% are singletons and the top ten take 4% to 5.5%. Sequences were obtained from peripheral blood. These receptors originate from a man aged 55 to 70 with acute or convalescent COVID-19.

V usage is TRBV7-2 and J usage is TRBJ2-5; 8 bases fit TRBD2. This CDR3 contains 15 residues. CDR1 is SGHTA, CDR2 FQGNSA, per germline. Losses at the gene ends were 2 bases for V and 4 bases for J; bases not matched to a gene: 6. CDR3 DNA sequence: TGTGCCAGCAGCTTACCCCTTAGCGGGACAGAGACCCAGTACTTC. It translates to CASSLPLSGTETQYF.

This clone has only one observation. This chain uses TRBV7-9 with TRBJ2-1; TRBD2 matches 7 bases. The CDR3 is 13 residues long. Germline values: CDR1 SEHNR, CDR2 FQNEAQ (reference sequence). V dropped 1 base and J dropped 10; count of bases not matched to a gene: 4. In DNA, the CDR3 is TGTGCCAGCAGCTTAGTGGCCGGGGGGGAGCAGTTCTTC. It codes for CASSLVAGGEQFF.

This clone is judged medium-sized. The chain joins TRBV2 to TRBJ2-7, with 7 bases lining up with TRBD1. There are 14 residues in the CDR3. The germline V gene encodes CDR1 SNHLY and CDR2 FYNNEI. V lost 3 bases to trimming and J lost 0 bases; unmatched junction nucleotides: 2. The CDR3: CASSEAGGSYEQYF. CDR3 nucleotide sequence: TGTGCCAGCAGTGAGGCAGGGGGCTCCTACGAGCAGTACTTC.

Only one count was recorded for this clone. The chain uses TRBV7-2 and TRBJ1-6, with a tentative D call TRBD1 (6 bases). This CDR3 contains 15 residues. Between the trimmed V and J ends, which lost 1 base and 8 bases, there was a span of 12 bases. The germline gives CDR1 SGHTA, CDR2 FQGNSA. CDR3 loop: CASSLVVGGDSPLHF. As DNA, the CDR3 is TGTGCCAGCAGCTTAGTTGTAGGGGGTGATTCACCCCTCCACTTT. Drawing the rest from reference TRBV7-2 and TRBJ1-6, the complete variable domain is GAGVSQSPSNKVTEKGKDVELRCDPISGHTALYWYRQSLGQGLEFLIYFQGNSAPDKSGLPSDRFSAERTGGSVSTLTIQRTQQEDSAVYLCASSLVVGGDSPLHFGNGTRLTVT.

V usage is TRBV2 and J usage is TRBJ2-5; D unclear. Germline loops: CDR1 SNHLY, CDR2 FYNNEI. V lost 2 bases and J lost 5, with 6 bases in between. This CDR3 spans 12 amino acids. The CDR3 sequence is CASSENRETQYF. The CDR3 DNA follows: TGTGCCAGCAGTGAAAATCGGGAGACCCAGTACTTC.

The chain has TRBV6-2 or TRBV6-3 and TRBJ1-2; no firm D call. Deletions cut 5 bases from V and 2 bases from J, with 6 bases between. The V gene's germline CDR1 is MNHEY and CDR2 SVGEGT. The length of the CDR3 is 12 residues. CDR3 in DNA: TGTGCCAGCAGTGACAAAAACTATGGCTACACCTTC. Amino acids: CASSDKNYGYTF.

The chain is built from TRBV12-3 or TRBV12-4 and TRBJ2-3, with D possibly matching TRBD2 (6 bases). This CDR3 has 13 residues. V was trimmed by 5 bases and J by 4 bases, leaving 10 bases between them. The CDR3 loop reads CASSRGGADTQYF. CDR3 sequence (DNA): TGTGCCAGCAGTCGAGGAGGGGCAGATACGCAGTATTTT.

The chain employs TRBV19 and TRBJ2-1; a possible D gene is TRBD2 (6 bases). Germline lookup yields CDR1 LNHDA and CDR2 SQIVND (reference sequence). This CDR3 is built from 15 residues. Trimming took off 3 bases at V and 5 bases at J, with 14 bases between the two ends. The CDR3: CASSMHGSTNNEQFF. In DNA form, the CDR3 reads TGTGCCAGTAGTATGCACGGGAGTACAAACAATGAGCAGTTCTTC.

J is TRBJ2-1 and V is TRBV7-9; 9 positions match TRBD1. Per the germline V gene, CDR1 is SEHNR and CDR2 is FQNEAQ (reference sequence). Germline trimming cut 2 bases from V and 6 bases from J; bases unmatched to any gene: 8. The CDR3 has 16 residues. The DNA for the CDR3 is TGTGCCAGCAGCTTAAGCGGGACAGGGAGGACCAATGAGCAGTTCTTC. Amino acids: CASSLSGTGRTNEQFF.

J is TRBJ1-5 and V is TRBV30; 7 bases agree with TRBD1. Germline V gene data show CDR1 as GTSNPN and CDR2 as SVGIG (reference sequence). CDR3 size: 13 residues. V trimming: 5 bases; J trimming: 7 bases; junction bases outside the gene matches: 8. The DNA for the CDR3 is TGTGCCTGGGCGACAGGGTTGGACCAGCCCCAGCATTTT. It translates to CAWATGLDQPQHF.

The CDR3 DNA reads as TGTGCCAGCACGTGGATTGGAGAAACCGGGGAGCTGTTTTTT. The encoded protein is CASTWIGETGELFF. The V call is TRBV2, the J call TRBJ2-2; D is unresolved. Trimming cost V 7 bases and J 5 bases, with 14 bases left between them. The CDR3 is 14 residues long. CDR1 and CDR2 (germline): SNHLY, FYNNEI.

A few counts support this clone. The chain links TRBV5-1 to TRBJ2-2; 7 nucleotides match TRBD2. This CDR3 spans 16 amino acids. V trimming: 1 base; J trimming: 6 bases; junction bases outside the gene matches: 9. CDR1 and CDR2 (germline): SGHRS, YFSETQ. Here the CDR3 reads CASSLFLAGQPGELFF. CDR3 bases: TGCGCCAGCAGCTTGTTCTTAGCGGGCCAGCCCGGGGAGCTGTTTTTT.

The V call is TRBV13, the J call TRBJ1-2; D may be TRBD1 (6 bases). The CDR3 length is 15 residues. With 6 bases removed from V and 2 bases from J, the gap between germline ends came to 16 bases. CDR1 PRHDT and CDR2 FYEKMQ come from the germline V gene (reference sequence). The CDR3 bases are TGTGCCAGCAGTCATAGGGGGGGCACAAACTATGGCTACACCTTC. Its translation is CASSHRGGTNYGYTF.

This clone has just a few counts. Here the CDR3 reads CATGQGSQPQHF. CDR3 DNA sequence: TGTGCCACAGGACAGGGAAGTCAGCCCCAGCATTTT. The chain links TRBV19 to TRBJ1-5; 8 bases are a match to TRBD1. Germline values: CDR1 LNHDA, CDR2 SQIVND (reference sequence). The CDR3 loop spans 12 amino acids. V was clipped by 10 bases and J by 6 bases; unmatched bases: 5.

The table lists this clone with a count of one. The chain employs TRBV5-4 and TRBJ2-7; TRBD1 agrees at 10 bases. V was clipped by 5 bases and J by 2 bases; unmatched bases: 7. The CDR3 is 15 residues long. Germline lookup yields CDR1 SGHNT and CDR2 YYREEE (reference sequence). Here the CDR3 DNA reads TGTGCCAGCAGTCCCCCGGGACAGGGGACCTACGAGCAGTACTTC. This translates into CASSPPGQGTYEQYF.

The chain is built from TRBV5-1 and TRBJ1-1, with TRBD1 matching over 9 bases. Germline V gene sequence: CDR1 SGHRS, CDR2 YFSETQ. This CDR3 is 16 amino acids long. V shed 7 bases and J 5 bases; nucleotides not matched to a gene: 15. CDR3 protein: CASWMGVQGAGTEAFF. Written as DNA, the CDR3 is TGCGCCAGCTGGATGGGGGTACAGGGGGCTGGAACTGAAGCTTTCTTT.

The CDR3 spells CASSVDPSGGNTQYF. The CDR3, as DNA: TGTGCCAGCAGCGTAGATCCTAGCGGGGGAAATACGCAGTATTTT. This chain uses TRBV9 with TRBJ2-3; 10 bases align to TRBD2. The CDR3 length is 15 residues. The germline V gene encodes CDR1 SGDLS and CDR2 YYNGEE. V lost 0 bases, J lost 7 bases, and 5 bases stayed unmatched.

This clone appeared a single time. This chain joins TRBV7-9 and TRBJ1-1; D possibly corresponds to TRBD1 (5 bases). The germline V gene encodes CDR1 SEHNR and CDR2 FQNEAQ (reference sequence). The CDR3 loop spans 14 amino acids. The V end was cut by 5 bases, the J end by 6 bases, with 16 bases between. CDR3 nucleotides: TGTGCCAGCAGCCCGCACGACAGTCGAGCTGAAGCTTTCTTT. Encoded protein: CASSPHDSRAEAFF.

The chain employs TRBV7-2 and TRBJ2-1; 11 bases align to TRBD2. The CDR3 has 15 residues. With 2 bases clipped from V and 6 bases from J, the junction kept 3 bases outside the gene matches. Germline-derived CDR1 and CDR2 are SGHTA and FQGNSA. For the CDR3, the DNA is TGTGCCAGCAGCTTACCGACTAGCGGGACCAATGAGCAGTTCTTC. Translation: CASSLPTSGTNEQFF.

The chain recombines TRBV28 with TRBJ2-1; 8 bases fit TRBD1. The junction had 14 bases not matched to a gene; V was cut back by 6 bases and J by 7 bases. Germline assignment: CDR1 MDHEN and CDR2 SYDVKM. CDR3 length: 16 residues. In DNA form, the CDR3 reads TGTGCCAGCAGAACAAGGGGGGACAGGTCAGGAAATGAGCAGTTCTTC. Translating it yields CASRTRGDRSGNEQFF.